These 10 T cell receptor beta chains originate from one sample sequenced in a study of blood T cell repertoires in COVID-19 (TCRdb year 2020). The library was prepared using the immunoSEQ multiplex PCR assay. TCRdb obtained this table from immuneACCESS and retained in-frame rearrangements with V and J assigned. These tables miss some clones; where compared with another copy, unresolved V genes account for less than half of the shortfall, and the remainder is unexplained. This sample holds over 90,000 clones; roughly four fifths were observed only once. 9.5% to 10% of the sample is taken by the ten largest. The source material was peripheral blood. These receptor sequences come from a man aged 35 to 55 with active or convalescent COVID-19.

The CDR3 protein is CASSQQPGQMNTEAFF. CDR3 bases: TGTGCCAGCAGCCAGCAACCGGGACAGATGAACACTGAAGCTTTCTTT. The chain uses TRBV5-6 and TRBJ1-1; TRBD1 aligns across 7 bases. This CDR3 contains 16 residues. CDR1 SGHDT and CDR2 YYEEEE come from the germline V gene. With 4 bases clipped from V and 0 bases from J, the junction kept 9 bases outside the gene matches.

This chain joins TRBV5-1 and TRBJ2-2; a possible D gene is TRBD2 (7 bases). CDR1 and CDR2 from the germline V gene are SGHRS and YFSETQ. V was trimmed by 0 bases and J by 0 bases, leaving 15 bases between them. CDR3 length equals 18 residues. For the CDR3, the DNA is TGCGCCAGCAGCTTGGGAGATGGCGGGGGCCCGAACACCGGGGAGCTGTTTTTT. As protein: CASSLGDGGGPNTGELFF.

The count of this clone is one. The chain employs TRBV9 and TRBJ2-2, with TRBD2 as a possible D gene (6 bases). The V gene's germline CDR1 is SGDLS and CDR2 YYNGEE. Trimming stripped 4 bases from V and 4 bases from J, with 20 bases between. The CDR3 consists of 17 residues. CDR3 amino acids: CASSPPRWGEVTGELFF. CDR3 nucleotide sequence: TGTGCCAGCAGCCCCCCCCGGTGGGGGGAGGTCACCGGGGAGCTGTTTTTT.

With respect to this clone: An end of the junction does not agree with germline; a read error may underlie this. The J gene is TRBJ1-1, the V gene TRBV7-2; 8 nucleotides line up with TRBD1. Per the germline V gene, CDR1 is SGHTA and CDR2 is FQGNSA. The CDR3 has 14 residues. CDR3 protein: CASTLPGGVTEAFF. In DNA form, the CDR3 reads TGTGCCAGCACCTTACCAGGGGGCGTGACTGAAGCTTTCTTT.

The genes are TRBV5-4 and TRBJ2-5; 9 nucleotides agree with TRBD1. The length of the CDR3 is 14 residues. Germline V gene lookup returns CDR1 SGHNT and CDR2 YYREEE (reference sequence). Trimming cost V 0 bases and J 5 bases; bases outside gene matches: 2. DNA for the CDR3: TGTGCCAGCAGCTTGGACAGGGGGCAGGAGACCCAGTACTTC. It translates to CASSLDRGQETQYF.

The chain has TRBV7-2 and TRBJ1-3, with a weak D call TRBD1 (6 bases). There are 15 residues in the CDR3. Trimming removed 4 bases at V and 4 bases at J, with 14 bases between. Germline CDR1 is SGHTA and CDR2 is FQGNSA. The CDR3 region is CASSYIQGRGNTIYF. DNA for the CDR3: TGTGCCAGCAGCTATATACAGGGCAGAGGAAACACCATATATTTT.

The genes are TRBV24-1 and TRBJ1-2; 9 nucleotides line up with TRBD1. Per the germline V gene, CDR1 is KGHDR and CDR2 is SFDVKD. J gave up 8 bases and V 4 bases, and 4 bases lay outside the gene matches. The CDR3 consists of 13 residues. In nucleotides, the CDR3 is TGTGCCACCAGTGAGCGGACAGGGGAAGGCTACACCTTC. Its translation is CATSERTGEGYTF.

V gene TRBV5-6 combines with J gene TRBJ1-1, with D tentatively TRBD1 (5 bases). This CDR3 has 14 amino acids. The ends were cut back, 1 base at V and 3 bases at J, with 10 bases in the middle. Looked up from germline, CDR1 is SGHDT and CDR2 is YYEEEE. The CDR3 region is CASSLNGGYTEAFF. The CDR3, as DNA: TGTGCCAGCAGCTTGAACGGGGGATACACTGAAGCTTTCTTT.

This chain's CDR3 is CASSLGTEYEQYF. DNA for the CDR3: TGTGCCAGCAGTTTAGGGACAGAATACGAGCAGTACTTC. The V and J genes are TRBV12-3 or TRBV12-4 and TRBJ2-7, with a weak D call TRBD1 (6 bases). The CDR3 spans 13 residues. Trimming removed 1 base at V and 4 bases at J, with 8 bases between.

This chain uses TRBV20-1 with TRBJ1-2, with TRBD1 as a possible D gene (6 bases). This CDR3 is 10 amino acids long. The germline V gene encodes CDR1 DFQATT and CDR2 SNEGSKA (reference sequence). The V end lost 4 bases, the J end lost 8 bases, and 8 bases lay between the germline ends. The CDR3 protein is CSATGEGYTF. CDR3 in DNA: TGCAGTGCTACAGGGGAAGGCTACACCTTC.